These T cell receptor beta chains were read from a single sample in a study of PD-1 blockade in classical Hodgkin lymphoma. The repertoire was sequenced with immunoSEQ multiplex PCR; TCRdb's copy has only in-frame clones and lacks some. The sample yields about 24,000 clones, 60% to 85% seen once. The source was peripheral blood mononuclear cells (PBMCs), collected before the second cycle of nivolumab. The receptors derive from a human donor with classical Hodgkin lymphoma. CDR3s include the opening cysteine and the closing phenylalanine or tryptophan. D genes are given only for firm matches. Clone size is given for some rows only: seen once, a few or many times, or a class if the clone is expanded.

D: -; size: -; J: TRBJ1-5; V: TRBV27; CDR3: CASAYYSNQPQHF; DNA: TGTGCCAGCGCTTACTATAGCAATCAGCCCCAGCATTTT
D: -; size: few; J: TRBJ1-3; V: TRBV7-6; CDR3: CASSLGGNTIYF; DNA: TGTGCCAGCAGCCTCGGTGGAAACACCATATATTTT
D: -; size: -; J: TRBJ1-4; V: TRBV5-4; CDR3: CASSPEGEKVQLFF; DNA: TGTGCCAGCAGCCCTGAGGGAGAAAAGGTTCAACTGTTTTTT
D: -; size: -; J: TRBJ2-7; V: TRBV5-5; CDR3: CASTTEGSPWDYEQYF; DNA: TGTGCCAGCACCACCGAGGGGTCCCCCTGGGACTACGAGCAGTACTTC
D: -; size: medium-sized; J: TRBJ1-2; V: TRBV28; CDR3: CASSFVGRVGGYTF; DNA: TGTGCCAGCAGTTTCGTGGGCAGGGTGGGCGGCTACACCTTC
D: TRBD1; size: -; J: TRBJ1-3; V: TRBV28; CDR3: CASNPRDRAGNTIYF; DNA: TGTGCCAGCAACCCTCGGGACAGGGCTGGAAACACCATATATTTT
D: TRBD2; size: -; J: TRBJ2-3; V: TRBV7-9; CDR3: CASSLGLAGTDTQYF; DNA: TGTGCCAGCAGCTTAGGTCTAGCGGGAACAGATACGCAGTATTTT
D: -; size: -; J: TRBJ2-7; V: TRBV9; CDR3: CASSVDYNSEQYF; DNA: TGTGCCAGCAGCGTAGACTATAATAGCGAGCAGTACTTC
D: -; size: -; J: TRBJ1-3; V: TRBV7-2; CDR3: CASSSRPDSSGNTIYF; DNA: TGTGCCAGCAGCTCCCGACCGGACAGCTCTGGAAACACCATATATTTT
D: -; size: -; J: TRBJ2-2; V: TRBV7-9; CDR3: CASSLSRTGELFF; DNA: TGTGCCAGCAGCTTAAGTAGAACCGGGGAGCTGTTTTTT
D: TRBD1; size: -; J: TRBJ1-5; V: TRBV7-2; CDR3: CASSLNRGQPQHF; DNA: TGTGCCAGCAGCTTAAACAGGGGCCAGCCCCAGCATTTT
D: TRBD1; size: -; J: TRBJ1-2; V: TRBV7-2; CDR3: CASSPLPGQQAGTF; DNA: TGTGCCAGCAGCCCCCTGCCGGGACAGCAGGCGGGCACCTTC
D: -; size: -; J: TRBJ1-1; V: TRBV18; CDR3: CASSPPYANTEAFF; DNA: TGTGCCAGCTCACCACCGTACGCGAACACTGAAGCTTTCTTT
D: -; size: -; J: TRBJ2-1; V: TRBV7-9; CDR3: CASSQGPALINEQFF; DNA: TGTGCCAGCAGCCAGGGACCCGCTCTAATCAATGAGCAGTTCTTC
D: -; size: -; J: TRBJ1-1; V: TRBV7-2; CDR3: CASSSGRQVSEAFF; DNA: TGTGCCAGCAGCTCCGGCCGACAGGTCTCTGAAGCTTTCTTT
D: -; size: -; J: TRBJ2-7; V: TRBV7-9; CDR3: CASSPGGRTYEQYF; DNA: TGTGCCAGCAGCCCCGGAGGCCGGACCTACGAGCAGTACTTC
D: -; size: once; J: TRBJ2-1; V: TRBV27; CDR3: CASSLDPNEQFF; DNA: TGTGCCAGCAGTCTCGACCCCAATGAGCAGTTCTTC
D: TRBD2; size: -; J: TRBJ2-2; V: TRBV7-9; CDR3: CASSPGLAGDTGELFF; DNA: TGTGCCAGCAGCCCCGGACTAGCGGGAGATACCGGGGAGCTGTTTTTT
D: -; size: -; J: TRBJ2-3; V: TRBV5-6; CDR3: CASSLLPGGSADTQYF; DNA: TGTGCCAGCAGCTTGCTCCCCGGGGGTAGCGCAGATACGCAGTATTTT
D: -; size: -; J: TRBJ2-1; V: TRBV6-1; CDR3: CASLRDHYNEQFF; DNA: TGTGCCAGCCTCCGGGACCACTACAATGAGCAGTTCTTC
D: -; size: -; J: TRBJ2-3; V: TRBV27; CDR3: CASSLIIGGDTQYF; DNA: TGTGCCAGCAGTTTAATAATTGGGGGAGATACGCAGTATTTT
D: TRBD2; size: few; J: TRBJ2-2; V: TRBV4-3; CDR3: CASSQELAGVGTGELFF; DNA: TGCGCCAGCAGCCAAGAACTAGCGGGAGTAGGCACCGGGGAGCTGTTTTTT
D: -; size: -; J: TRBJ1-1; V: TRBV5-1; CDR3: CASSFLAANTEAFF; DNA: TGCGCCAGCAGCTTTTTGGCCGCTAACACTGAAGCTTTCTTT
D: -; size: -; J: TRBJ2-7; V: TRBV20-1; CDR3: CSASGKYEQYF; DNA: TGCAGTGCTAGCGGGAAGTACGAGCAGTACTTC
D: -; size: -; J: TRBJ1-5; V: TRBV4-1; CDR3: CASSQLFGQKGINQPQHF; DNA: TGCGCCAGCAGCCAGCTTTTTGGACAGAAGGGAATCAATCAGCCCCAGCATTTT
D: -; size: -; J: TRBJ2-3; V: TRBV28; CDR3: CASSSNADTQYF; DNA: TGTGCCAGCAGTTCCAACGCAGATACGCAGTATTTT
D: -; size: -; J: TRBJ1-5; V: TRBV19; CDR3: CASSIAPGQPQHF; DNA: TGTGCCAGTAGTATAGCCCCGGGGCAGCCCCAGCATTTT
D: -; size: few; J: TRBJ2-7; V: TRBV2; CDR3: CASRYRGDTYEQYF; DNA: TGTGCCAGCAGATACAGAGGGGATACCTACGAGCAGTACTTC
D: -; size: -; J: TRBJ1-1; V: TRBV7-3; CDR3: CASSLTFDGENTEAFF; DNA: TGTGCCAGCAGCTTAACGTTCGACGGTGAGAACACTGAAGCTTTCTTT
D: -; size: -; J: TRBJ2-3; V: TRBV5-1; CDR3: CASSRIITDTQYF; DNA: TGCGCCAGCAGCCGTATTATCACAGATACGCAGTATTTT
D: -; size: -; J: TRBJ2-7; V: TRBV5-1; CDR3: CASSLGGIGSEQYF; DNA: TGCGCCAGCAGCTTGGGGGGGATAGGTAGCGAGCAGTACTTC
D: -; size: -; J: TRBJ1-1; V: TRBV6-6; CDR3: CASSPLDGIRTEAFF; DNA: TGTGCCAGCAGTCCCCTGGACGGGATTAGGACTGAAGCTTTCTTT
D: -; size: once; J: TRBJ1-5; V: TRBV7-6; CDR3: CASSSINQPQHF; DNA: TGTGCCAGCAGCTCGATCAATCAGCCCCAGCATTTT
D: TRBD2; size: once; J: TRBJ2-3; V: TRBV11-2; CDR3: CASSPGQWRESIDTQYF; DNA: TGTGCCAGCAGCCCCGGGCAGTGGCGGGAGAGTATAGATACGCAGTATTTT
D: TRBD1; size: few; J: TRBJ2-7; V: TRBV9; CDR3: CASSVSGQGPYEQYF; DNA: TGTGCCAGCAGCGTATCCGGACAGGGGCCCTACGAGCAGTACTTC
D: -; size: -; J: TRBJ2-3; V: TRBV7-5; CDR3: CARSSIGGTTDTQYF; DNA: TGTGCCAGAAGCTCCATAGGGGGGACCACAGATACGCAGTATTTT
D: -; size: -; J: TRBJ2-3; V: TRBV4-1; CDR3: CASSPRPQLGTDTQYF; DNA: TGCGCCAGCAGCCCGAGGCCCCAGCTAGGCACAGATACGCAGTATTTT
D: -; size: once; J: TRBJ2-7; V: TRBV7-2; CDR3: CASSKDQTYEQYF; DNA: TGTGCCAGCAGTAAGGACCAAACCTACGAGCAGTACTTC
D: -; size: -; J: TRBJ1-2; V: TRBV7-9; CDR3: CASSLGRDYGYTF; DNA: TGTGCCAGCAGCTTGGGCAGGGACTATGGCTACACCTTC
D: TRBD1; size: -; J: TRBJ2-2; V: TRBV9; CDR3: CASSVVGTGGTGELFF; DNA: TGTGCCAGCAGCGTAGTCGGGACAGGCGGGACCGGGGAGCTGTTTTTT
D: TRBD1; size: -; J: TRBJ1-1; V: TRBV28; CDR3: CASSSDRAESEAFF; DNA: TGTGCCAGCAGTTCCGACAGGGCCGAATCTGAAGCTTTCTTT
D: -; size: few; J: TRBJ1-1; V: TRBV4-3; CDR3: CASSFLGEAFF; DNA: TGCGCCAGCAGCTTTCTTGGTGAAGCTTTCTTT
D: -; size: -; J: TRBJ2-1; V: TRBV29-1; CDR3: CSVEGGALGNEQFF; DNA: TGCAGCGTTGAAGGGGGGGCGCTTGGCAATGAGCAGTTCTTC
D: TRBD1; size: -; J: TRBJ1-1; V: TRBV5-6; CDR3: CASSSDRGFNTEAFF; DNA: TGTGCCAGCAGCTCCGACAGGGGATTTAACACTGAAGCTTTCTTT
D: -; size: -; J: TRBJ1-5; V: TRBV5-8; CDR3: CASSQGPRQPQHF; DNA: TGTGCCAGCAGCCAGGGACCTCGACAGCCCCAGCATTTT
D: TRBD1; size: -; J: TRBJ2-5; V: TRBV7-9; CDR3: CANILDREETQYF; DNA: TGTGCCAACATATTGGACAGGGAAGAGACCCAGTACTTC
D: -; size: -; J: TRBJ1-6; V: TRBV6-1; CDR3: CASSERGQPYNSPLHF; DNA: TGTGCCAGCAGTGAGAGAGGACAGCCTTATAATTCACCCCTCCACTTT
D: -; size: -; J: TRBJ2-3; V: TRBV21-1; CDR3: CASSKALAGGGTDTQYF; DNA: TGTGCCAGCAGCAAAGCTCTAGCGGGAGGTGGCACAGATACGCAGTATTTT
D: -; size: once; J: TRBJ2-7; V: TRBV28; CDR3: CASSNYEQYF; DNA: TGTGCCAGCAGTAATTACGAGCAGTACTTC
D: TRBD1; size: -; J: TRBJ1-1; V: TRBV9; CDR3: CASSPWTGRNTEAFF; DNA: TGTGCCAGCAGCCCCTGGACAGGTCGGAACACTGAAGCTTTCTTT
D: TRBD2; size: -; J: TRBJ2-5; V: TRBV6-5; CDR3: CASKSLAGFQETQYF; DNA: TGTGCCAGCAAGAGCCTAGCGGGGTTCCAAGAGACCCAGTACTTC
D: -; size: -; J: TRBJ2-7; V: TRBV5-1; CDR3: CASSLVGGSSYEQYF; DNA: TGCGCCAGCAGCTTGGTAGGCGGGTCCTCCTACGAGCAGTACTTC